These T cell receptor beta chains were read from a single sample in a study of cytomegalovirus exposure and HLA in healthy donors. This table comes from immunoSEQ multiplex PCR, and its TCRdb copy is limited to in-frame clones, with some not included. The sample gives 100,000 to 130,000 clones, around 76% of which show up once; more than 2% is in the top ten. Material: PBMCs. All receptors come from a man aged 18-30 years in good health and CMV-seronegative. CDR3s include the opening cysteine and the closing phenylalanine or tryptophan. Fields, in order: clone size, V gene, D gene, J gene, CDR3 protein, CDR3 DNA. D genes are given only for firm matches. Only part of the rows carry a size: once, few, many, or a class if the clone is expanded.

size: NA; V: TRBV15; D: NA; J: TRBJ2-7; CDR3: CATSTLAGAWEQYF; DNA: TGTGCCACCAGCACCCTCGCGGGGGCGTGGGAGCAGTACTTC
size: NA; V: TRBV6-6; D: TRBD1; J: TRBJ1-5; CDR3: CASSLRQGPNQPQHF; DNA: TGTGCCAGCAGTTTAAGACAGGGGCCAAATCAGCCCCAGCATTTT
size: NA; V: TRBV5-1; D: TRBD2; J: TRBJ2-1; CDR3: CASRGLAGGMNEQFF; DNA: TGCGCCAGCAGGGGACTAGCGGGGGGGATGAATGAGCAGTTCTTC
size: few; V: TRBV7-7; D: TRBD2; J: TRBJ2-1; CDR3: CASSPRLAGDYNEQFF; DNA: TGTGCCAGCAGCCCCCGACTAGCGGGGGATTACAATGAGCAGTTCTTC
size: once; V: TRBV10-3; D: TRBD1; J: TRBJ2-5; CDR3: CAISEFRDRETQYF; DNA: TGTGCCATCAGTGAGTTCCGGGACAGGGAGACCCAGTACTTC
size: NA; V: TRBV7-3; D: NA; J: TRBJ2-1; CDR3: CASSLGPPNNEQFF; DNA: TGTGCCAGCAGCTTAGGCCCGCCGAACAATGAGCAGTTCTTC
size: NA; V: TRBV19; D: TRBD1; J: TRBJ1-1; CDR3: CASSKQGRGVNTEAFF; DNA: TGCGCCAGTAGTAAACAGGGGCGGGGGGTGAACACTGAAGCTTTCTTT
size: NA; V: TRBV5-1; D: NA; J: TRBJ1-1; CDR3: CASSRGGTEAFF; DNA: TGCGCCAGCAGCAGGGGTGGGACTGAAGCTTTCTTT
size: NA; V: TRBV11-2; D: TRBD1; J: TRBJ2-5; CDR3: CASSPGTGVGAQYF; DNA: TGTGCCAGCAGCCCCGGGACAGGGGTTGGGGCCCAGTACTTC
size: NA; V: TRBV5-4; D: TRBD2; J: TRBJ2-7; CDR3: CASSYSSGEAYEQYF; DNA: TGTGCCAGCAGCTACTCAAGCGGGGAAGCCTACGAGCAGTACTTC
size: NA; V: TRBV27; D: TRBD1; J: TRBJ2-1; CDR3: CASSPRQGTYNEQFF; DNA: TGTGCCAGCAGTCCCCGACAGGGAACCTACAATGAGCAGTTCTTC
size: NA; V: TRBV5-4; D: TRBD2; J: TRBJ2-2; CDR3: CASSLASGGPPTGELFF; DNA: TGTGCCAGCAGCTTGGCCAGCGGGGGGCCCCCCACCGGGGAGCTGTTTTTT
size: NA; V: TRBV2; D: NA; J: TRBJ1-5; CDR3: CASSARTNQPQHF; DNA: TGTGCCAGCAGCGCCCGGACAAATCAGCCCCAGCATTTT
size: NA; V: TRBV19; D: TRBD1; J: TRBJ2-5; CDR3: CASGTGGEQYF; DNA: TGTGCCTCGGGGACAGGGGGTGAGCAGTACTTC
size: NA; V: TRBV4-3; D: NA; J: TRBJ1-2; CDR3: CASSQVYGEAYGYTF; DNA: TGCGCCAGCAGCCAAGTATACGGGGAGGCCTATGGCTACACCTTC
size: NA; V: TRBV6-1; D: NA; J: TRBJ2-1; CDR3: CASSVEEYNEQFF; DNA: TGTGCCAGCAGTGTAGAGGAGTACAATGAGCAGTTCTTC
size: NA; V: TRBV29-1; D: TRBD2; J: TRBJ2-1; CDR3: CSVEGTSSYNEQFF; DNA: TGCAGCGTTGAGGGGACTAGCTCCTACAATGAGCAGTTCTTC
size: NA; V: TRBV15; D: NA; J: TRBJ1-1; CDR3: CATSRVRGFTEAFF; DNA: TGTGCCACCAGCAGAGTAAGGGGATTCACTGAAGCTTTCTTT
size: NA; V: TRBV14; D: TRBD1; J: TRBJ1-6; CDR3: CASSHRTGMAPLHF; DNA: TGTGCCAGCAGCCACCGGACAGGGATGGCACCCCTCCACTTT
size: NA; V: TRBV19; D: NA; J: TRBJ1-4; CDR3: CASSIETRRLGTNEKLFF; DNA: TGTGCCAGTAGTATTGAGACGCGGAGGTTGGGGACTAATGAAAAACTGTTTTTT
size: NA; V: TRBV7-6; D: NA; J: TRBJ2-5; CDR3: CASSLKPRSQETQYF; DNA: TGTGCCAGCAGCCTCAAACCCCGGTCCCAAGAGACCCAGTACTTC
size: NA; V: TRBV27; D: NA; J: TRBJ2-7; CDR3: CASSLSGAGTYEQYF; DNA: TGTGCCAGCAGTTTATCGGGGGCAGGGACCTACGAGCAGTACTTC
size: NA; V: TRBV6-4; D: NA; J: TRBJ1-4; CDR3: CASSPDLEGVAEKLFF; DNA: TGTGCCAGCAGTCCGGACTTAGAGGGAGTGGCTGAAAAACTGTTTTTT
size: NA; V: TRBV27; D: NA; J: TRBJ2-6; CDR3: CASSLYQGSGANVLTF; DNA: TGTGCCAGCAGTTTATATCAGGGATCGGGGGCCAACGTCCTGACTTTC
size: NA; V: TRBV5-8; D: TRBD1; J: TRBJ2-5; CDR3: CASSLVDRFRETQYF; DNA: TGTGCCAGCAGCTTAGTGGACAGGTTTAGGGAGACCCAGTACTTC
size: NA; V: TRBV19; D: NA; J: TRBJ1-4; CDR3: CASSFGTSEGEKLFF; DNA: TGTGCCAGTAGTTTCGGGACTTCCGAGGGTGAAAAACTGTTTTTT
size: NA; V: TRBV5-1; D: TRBD1; J: TRBJ2-2; CDR3: CASSLQGQGYTGELFF; DNA: TGCGCCAGCAGCTTGCAGGGACAGGGGTACACCGGGGAGCTGTTTTTT
size: NA; V: TRBV4-1; D: TRBD1; J: TRBJ1-6; CDR3: CASSQGLGQGDSPLHF; DNA: TGCGCCAGCAGCCAAGGTCTGGGACAGGGTGATTCACCCCTCCACTTT
size: NA; V: TRBV2; D: NA; J: TRBJ2-4; CDR3: CASRVQGIAKNIQYF; DNA: TGTGCCAGCAGGGTACAGGGAATAGCCAAAAACATTCAGTACTTC
size: NA; V: TRBV28; D: NA; J: TRBJ2-3; CDR3: CASSSVTGSGTDTQYF; DNA: TGTGCCAGCAGTTCAGTAACAGGGTCAGGGACAGATACGCAGTATTTT
size: NA; V: TRBV6-5; D: NA; J: TRBJ1-6; CDR3: CASSFRIQGDSPLHF; DNA: TGTGCCAGCAGTTTTAGGATTCAAGGGGATTCACCCCTCCACTTT
size: NA; V: TRBV7-9; D: NA; J: TRBJ1-3; CDR3: CASSFIMGQGFHSGNTIYF; DNA: TGTGCCAGCAGCTTCATCATGGGGCAGGGATTCCACTCTGGAAACACCATATATTTT
size: NA; V: TRBV5-6; D: NA; J: TRBJ2-3; CDR3: CASSLYDQVFDTQYF; DNA: TGTGCCAGCAGCTTGTACGACCAGGTCTTTGATACGCAGTATTTT
size: NA; V: TRBV9; D: NA; J: TRBJ1-6; CDR3: CASSPEGRRDSPLHF; DNA: TGTGCCAGCAGTCCTGAGGGGAGGCGGGATTCACCCCTCCACTTT
size: NA; V: TRBV27; D: TRBD1; J: TRBJ1-1; CDR3: CASSLSRQGNTEAFF; DNA: TGTGCCAGCAGTTTATCGCGACAGGGGAACACTGAAGCTTTCTTT
size: NA; V: TRBV19; D: NA; J: TRBJ1-1; CDR3: CASRYREGNTEAFF; DNA: TGTGCCAGTAGGTACAGGGAGGGGAACACTGAAGCTTTCTTT
size: once; V: TRBV19; D: NA; J: TRBJ1-5; CDR3: CATANRVSYSNQPQHF; DNA: TGTGCCACCGCAAACAGGGTATCCTATAGCAATCAGCCCCAGCATTTT
size: NA; V: TRBV6-1; D: TRBD2; J: TRBJ2-1; CDR3: CASSGTSASSYNEQFF; DNA: TGTGCCAGCAGTGGTACTAGCGCCAGCTCCTACAATGAGCAGTTCTTC
size: NA; V: TRBV6-6; D: NA; J: TRBJ2-7; CDR3: CASSIPQAGAGVEQYF; DNA: TGTGCCAGCAGTATACCTCAGGCGGGGGCCGGTGTGGAGCAGTACTTC
size: NA; V: TRBV5-1; D: TRBD2; J: TRBJ2-1; CDR3: CASSDLAGVINEQFF; DNA: TGCGCCAGCAGCGACCTAGCGGGGGTAATCAATGAGCAGTTCTTC
size: few; V: TRBV6-5; D: TRBD1; J: TRBJ1-5; CDR3: CASRRTGGGQPQHF; DNA: TGTGCCAGCAGGCGGACAGGGGGAGGTCAGCCCCAGCATTTT
size: NA; V: TRBV29-1; D: NA; J: TRBJ2-4; CDR3: CSVEEGAGVNIQYF; DNA: TGCAGCGTTGAAGAGGGGGCGGGGGTGAACATTCAGTACTTC
size: NA; V: TRBV19; D: TRBD1; J: TRBJ2-7; CDR3: CASRGTGINEQYF; DNA: TGTGCCAGTAGGGGGACAGGGATCAACGAGCAGTACTTC
size: NA; V: TRBV6-5; D: NA; J: TRBJ2-7; CDR3: CASRARQNSYEQYF; DNA: TGTGCCAGCAGGGCCCGACAGAACTCCTACGAGCAGTACTTC
size: NA; V: TRBV7-3; D: NA; J: TRBJ1-5; CDR3: CASSTPPAGYVFGCNQPQHF; DNA: TGTGCCAGCAGCACACCCCCCGCAGGGTACGTCTTTGGGTGCAATCAGCCCCAGCATTTT
size: NA; V: TRBV4-1; D: TRBD2; J: TRBJ2-1; CDR3: CASSQEDRGVPYNEQFF; DNA: TGCGCCAGCAGCCAAGAGGATCGGGGGGTGCCCTACAATGAGCAGTTCTTC
size: NA; V: TRBV5-1; D: TRBD1; J: TRBJ2-5; CDR3: CASSVGQAQETQYF; DNA: TGCGCCAGCAGCGTTGGACAGGCACAAGAGACCCAGTACTTC